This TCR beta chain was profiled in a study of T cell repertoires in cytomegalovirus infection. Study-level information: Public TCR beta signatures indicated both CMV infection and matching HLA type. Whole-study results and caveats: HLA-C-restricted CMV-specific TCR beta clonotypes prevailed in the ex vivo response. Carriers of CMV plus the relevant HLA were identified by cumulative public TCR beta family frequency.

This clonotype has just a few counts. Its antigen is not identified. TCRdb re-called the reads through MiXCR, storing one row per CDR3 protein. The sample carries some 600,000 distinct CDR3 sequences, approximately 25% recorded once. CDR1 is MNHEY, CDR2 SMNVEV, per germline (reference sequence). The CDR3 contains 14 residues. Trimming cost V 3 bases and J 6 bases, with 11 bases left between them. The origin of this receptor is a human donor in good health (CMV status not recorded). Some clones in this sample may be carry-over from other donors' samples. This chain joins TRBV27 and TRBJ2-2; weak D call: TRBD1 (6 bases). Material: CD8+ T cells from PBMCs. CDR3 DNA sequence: TGTGCCAGCAGTTTTACAGGGTTCCCCGGGGAGCTGTTTTTT. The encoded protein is CASSFTGFPGELFF.